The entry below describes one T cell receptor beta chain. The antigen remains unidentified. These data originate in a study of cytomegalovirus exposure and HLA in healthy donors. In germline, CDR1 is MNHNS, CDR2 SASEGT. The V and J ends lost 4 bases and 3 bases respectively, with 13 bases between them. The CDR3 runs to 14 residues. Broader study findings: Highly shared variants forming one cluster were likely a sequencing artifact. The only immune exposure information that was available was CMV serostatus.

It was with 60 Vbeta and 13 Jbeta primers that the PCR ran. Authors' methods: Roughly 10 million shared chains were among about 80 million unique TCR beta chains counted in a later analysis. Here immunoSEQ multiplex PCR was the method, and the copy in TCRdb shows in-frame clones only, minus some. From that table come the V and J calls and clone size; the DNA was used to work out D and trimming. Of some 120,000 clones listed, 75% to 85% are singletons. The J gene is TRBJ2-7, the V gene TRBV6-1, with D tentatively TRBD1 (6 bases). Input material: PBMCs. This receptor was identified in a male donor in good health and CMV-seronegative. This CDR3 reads CASSVGGVGYEQYF. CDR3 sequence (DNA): TGTGCCAGCAGTGTAGGGGGAGTTGGCTACGAGCAGTACTTC.